The 8 T cell receptor beta chains below all came from one sample that was sequenced in a study of cytomegalovirus exposure and HLA in healthy donors. With 60 Vbeta and 13 Jbeta primers, the PCR was carried out. TCRdb's table, derived via immunoSEQ multiplex PCR, lists solely in-frame clones and lacks some. The sample lists almost 85,000 clones; about three quarters were seen once. Sequencing was done on a sample of PBMCs. These receptors originate from a male donor in good health and CMV-seropositive.

Points on this clone: Other DNA sequences from this sample encode an identical CDR3 as well. The rearrangement uses TRBV5-1 and TRBJ1-1; unclear D gene. V was shortened by 0 bases and J by 1 base, with 7 bases between the two germline ends. This CDR3 comprises 14 residues. In germline, CDR1 is SGHRS, CDR2 YFSETQ. This CDR3 is CASSLAGGNTEAFF. CDR3 DNA sequence: TGCGCCAGCAGCTTGGCAGGAGGGAACACTGAAGCTTTCTTT.

This rearrangement joins TRBV7-8 to TRBJ1-3, with D possibly being TRBD1 (6 bases). The CDR3 is 15 residues long. Germline-derived CDR1 and CDR2 are SGHVS and FQNEAQ. V was cut by 5 bases and J by 3 bases, with 14 bases left in between. The CDR3 spells CASSLLQGGGNTIYF. CDR3 bases: TGTGCCAGCAGCCTGCTACAGGGTGGTGGAAACACCATATATTTT. Together with reference TRBV7-8 and TRBJ1-3, the CDR3 gives the full variable domain: GAGVSQSPRYKVAKRGQDVALRCDPISGHVSLFWYQQALGQGPEFLTYFQNEAQLDKSGLPSDRFFAERPEGSVSTLKIQRTQQEDSAVYLCASSLLQGGGNTIYFGEGSWLTVV.

This clone was found once. The chain couples TRBV5-4 to TRBJ2-2, with 14 bases identical to TRBD2. CDR3 length equals 17 residues. CDR1 is SGHNT and CDR2 is YYREEE in the germline V gene (reference sequence). The trim removed 4 bases at V and 7 bases at J, leaving 9 bases unmatched. CDR3 bases: TGTGCCAGCAGCCCTGGGACTAGCGGGAGTATCGGCGGGGAGCTGTTTTTT. Translated, it gives CASSPGTSGSIGGELFF. The whole variable domain, remainder taken from reference TRBV5-4 and TRBJ2-2, is ETGVTQSPTHLIKTRGQQVTLRCSSQSGHNTVSWYQQALGQGPQFIFQYYREEENGRGNFPPRFSGLQFPNYSSELNVNALELDDSALYLCASSPGTSGSIGGELFFGEGSRLTVL.

J is TRBJ2-5 and V is TRBV7-8, with 9 bases lining up with TRBD1. Matching the DNA end better, TRBJ2-7 makes the J call doubtful. The CDR3 contains 16 residues. Per the germline V gene, CDR1 is SGHVS and CDR2 is FQNEAQ. CDR3 protein: CASSSTRGTGRYEQYF. Written as DNA, the CDR3 is TGTGCCAGCAGCTCCACTCGGGGGACAGGGCGATACGAGCAGTACTTC.

The chain recombines TRBV19 with TRBJ2-6; tentative D call: TRBD1 (5 bases). Trimming stripped 8 bases from V and 1 base from J, with 21 bases between. The germline gives CDR1 LNHDA, CDR2 SQIVND (reference sequence). The CDR3 runs to 18 residues. CDR3 DNA sequence: TGTGCCAGTCACCGTTTGTCGCAGGGTGGTTCTGGGGCCAACGTCCTGACTTTC. This encodes CASHRLSQGGSGANVLTF. Full variable domain (remainder filled in from reference TRBV19 and TRBJ2-6): DGGITQSPKYLFRKEGQNVTLSCEQNLNHDAMYWYRQDPGQGLRLIYYSQIVNDFQKGDIAEGYSVSREKKESFPLTVTSAQKNPTAFYLCASHRLSQGGSGANVLTFGAGSRLTVL.

The CDR3 here is CAIITGTGRYEQYF. In DNA, the CDR3 is TGTGCCATCATAACCGGGACAGGGCGGTACGAGCAGTACTTC. The rearrangement joins TRBV21-1 to TRBJ2-7; the DNA was not used to check the table's D call, TRBD1. TRBV21-1 is a pseudogene. CDR3 length: 14 amino acids.

This chain connects TRBV18 to TRBJ1-1; 12 nucleotides match TRBD1. Germline CDR1 KGHSH, CDR2 LQKENI. Trimming cost V 4 bases and J 4 bases; bases outside gene matches: 10. The CDR3 loop spans 17 amino acids. In DNA form, the CDR3 reads TGTGCCAGCTCACTAACCCCCGGGACAGGGGGCCTCACTGAAGCTTTCTTT. It translates to CASSLTPGTGGLTEAFF.

This clone was counted a single time. The DNA of the CDR3 is TGTGCCAGCAGTTACCCCAGGGGCGAGGGCAATCAGCCCCAGCATTTT. This codes for CASSYPRGEGNQPQHF. The chain joins TRBV6-5 to TRBJ1-5, with TRBD1 as a possible D gene (6 bases). Germline V gene sequence: CDR1 MNHEY, CDR2 SVGAGI. The CDR3 spans 16 residues. The V and J ends lost 2 bases and 2 bases respectively, with 13 bases between them.